This T cell receptor (beta chain) was observed in a study of blood T cell repertoires in COVID-19. Across the whole study: In each case, the material was cDNA or gDNA derived from T cells, B-cell-depleted T cells, or PBMCs.

Germline CDR1 reads KGHSH; CDR2 reads LQKENI. The CDR3 has 19 residues. Unmatched junction bases numbered 17, after V lost 4 bases and J lost 4 bases. As handled by the study authors: How many nucleated cells were present was estimated from reference gene primer amplification. Produced via immunoSEQ multiplex PCR; TCRdb's table is partial and in-frame only. The V and J calls and clone size were taken over from that table, and D and trimming were inferred from the DNA. The sample carries more than 200,000 clones, roughly 84% recorded once. The chain combines TRBV18 with TRBJ2-7; 12 bases line up with TRBD2. The sample was peripheral blood. The sequence came from a man aged 55-75 years with acute or convalescent COVID-19. The CDR3 reads CASSLRATWTSGTEYEQYF. In DNA, the CDR3 is TGTGCCAGCTCACTCAGAGCTACCTGGACTAGCGGGACGGAATACGAGCAGTACTTC.